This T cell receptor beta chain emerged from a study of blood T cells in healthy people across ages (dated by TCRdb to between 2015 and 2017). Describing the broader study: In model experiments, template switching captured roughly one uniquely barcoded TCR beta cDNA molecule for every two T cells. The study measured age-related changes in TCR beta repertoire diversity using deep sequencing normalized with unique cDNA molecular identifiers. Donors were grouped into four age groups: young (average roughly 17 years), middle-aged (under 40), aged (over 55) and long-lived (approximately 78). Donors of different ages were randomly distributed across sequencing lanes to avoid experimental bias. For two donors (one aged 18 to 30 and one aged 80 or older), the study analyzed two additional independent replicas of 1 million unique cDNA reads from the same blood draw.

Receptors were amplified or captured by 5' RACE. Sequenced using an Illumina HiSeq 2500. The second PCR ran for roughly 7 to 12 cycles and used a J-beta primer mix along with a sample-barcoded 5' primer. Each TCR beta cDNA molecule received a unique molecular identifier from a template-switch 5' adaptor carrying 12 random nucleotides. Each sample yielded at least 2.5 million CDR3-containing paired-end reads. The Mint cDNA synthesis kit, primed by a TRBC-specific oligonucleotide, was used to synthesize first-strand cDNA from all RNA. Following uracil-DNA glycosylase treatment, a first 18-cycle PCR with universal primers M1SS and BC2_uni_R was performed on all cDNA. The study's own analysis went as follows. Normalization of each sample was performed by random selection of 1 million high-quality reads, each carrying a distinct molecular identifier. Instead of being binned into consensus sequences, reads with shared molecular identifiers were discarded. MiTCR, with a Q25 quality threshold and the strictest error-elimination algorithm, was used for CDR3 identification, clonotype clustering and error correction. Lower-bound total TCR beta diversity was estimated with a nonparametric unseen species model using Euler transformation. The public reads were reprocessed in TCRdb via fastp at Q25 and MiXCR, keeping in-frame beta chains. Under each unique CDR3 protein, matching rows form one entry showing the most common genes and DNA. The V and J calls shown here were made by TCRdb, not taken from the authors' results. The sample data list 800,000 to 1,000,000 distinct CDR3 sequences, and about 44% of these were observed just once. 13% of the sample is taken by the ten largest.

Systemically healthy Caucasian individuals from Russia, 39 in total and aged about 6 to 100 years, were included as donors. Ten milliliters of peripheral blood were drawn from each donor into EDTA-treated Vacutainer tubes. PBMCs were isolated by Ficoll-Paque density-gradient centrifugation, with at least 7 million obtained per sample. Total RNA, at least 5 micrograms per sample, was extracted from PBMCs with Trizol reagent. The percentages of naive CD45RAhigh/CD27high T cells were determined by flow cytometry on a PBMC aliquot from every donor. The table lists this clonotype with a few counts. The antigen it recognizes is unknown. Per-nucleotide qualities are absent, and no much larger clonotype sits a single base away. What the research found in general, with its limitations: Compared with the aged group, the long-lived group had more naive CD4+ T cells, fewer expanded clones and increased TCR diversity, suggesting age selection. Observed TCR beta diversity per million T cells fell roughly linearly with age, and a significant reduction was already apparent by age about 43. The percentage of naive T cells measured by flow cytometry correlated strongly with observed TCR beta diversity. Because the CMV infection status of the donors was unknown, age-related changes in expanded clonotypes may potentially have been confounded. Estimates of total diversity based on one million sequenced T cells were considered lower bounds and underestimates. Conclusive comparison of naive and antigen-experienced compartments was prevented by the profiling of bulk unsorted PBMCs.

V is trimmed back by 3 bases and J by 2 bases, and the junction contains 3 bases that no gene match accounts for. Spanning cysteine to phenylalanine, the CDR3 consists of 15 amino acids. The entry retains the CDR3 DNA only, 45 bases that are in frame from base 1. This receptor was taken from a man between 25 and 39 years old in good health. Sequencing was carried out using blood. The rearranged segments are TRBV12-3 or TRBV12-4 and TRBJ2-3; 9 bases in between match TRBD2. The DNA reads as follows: TGTGCCAGCAGTTTCACTAGCGGGTACACAGATACGCAGTATTTT. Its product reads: CASSFTSGYTDTQYF.